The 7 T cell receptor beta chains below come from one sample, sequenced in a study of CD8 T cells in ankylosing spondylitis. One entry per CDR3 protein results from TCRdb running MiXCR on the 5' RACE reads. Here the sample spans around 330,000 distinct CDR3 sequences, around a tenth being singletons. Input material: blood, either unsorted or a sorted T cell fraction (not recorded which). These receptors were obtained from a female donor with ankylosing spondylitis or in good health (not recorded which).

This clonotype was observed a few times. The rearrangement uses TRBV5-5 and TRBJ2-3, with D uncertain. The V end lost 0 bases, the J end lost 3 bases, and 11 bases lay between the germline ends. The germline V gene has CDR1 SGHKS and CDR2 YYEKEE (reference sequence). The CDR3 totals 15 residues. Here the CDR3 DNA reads TGTGCCAGCAGCTTGGGGCAGTCCGGGACAGATACGCAGTATTTT. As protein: CASSLGQSGTDTQYF.

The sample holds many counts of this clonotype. CDR3 sequence (DNA): TGCGCCAGCAGCACACAGGGGGTAGGGACTGAAGCTTTCTTT. Protein sequence: CASSTQGVGTEAFF. J is TRBJ1-1 and V is TRBV5-1; 8 nucleotides agree with TRBD1. The CDR3 runs to 14 residues. Trimming at V came to 4 bases and at J to 5 bases, leaving 7 bases not matched to a gene. Germline V lookup: CDR1 SGHRS, CDR2 YFSETQ.

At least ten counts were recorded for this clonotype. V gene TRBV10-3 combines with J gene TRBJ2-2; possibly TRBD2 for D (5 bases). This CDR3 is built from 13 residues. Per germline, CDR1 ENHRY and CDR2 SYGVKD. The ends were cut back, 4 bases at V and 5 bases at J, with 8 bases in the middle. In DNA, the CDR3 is TGTGCCATCAGTGCCAGCGGAACCGGGGAGCTGTTTTTT. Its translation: CAISASGTGELFF.

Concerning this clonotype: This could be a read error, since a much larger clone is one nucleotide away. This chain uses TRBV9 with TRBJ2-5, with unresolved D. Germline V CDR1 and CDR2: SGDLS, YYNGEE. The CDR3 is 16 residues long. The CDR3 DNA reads TGTGCCAGCAGCGTAGCTACAGAGCTAAACCAAGAGACCCAGCACTTC. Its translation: CASSVATELNQETQHF.

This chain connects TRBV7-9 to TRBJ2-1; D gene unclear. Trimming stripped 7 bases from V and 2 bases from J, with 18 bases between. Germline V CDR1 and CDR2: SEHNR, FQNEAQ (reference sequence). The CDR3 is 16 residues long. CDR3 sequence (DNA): TGTGCCAGCACCCCTTCCGGCAGGTTGCCCTACAATGAGCAGTTCTTC. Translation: CASTPSGRLPYNEQFF.

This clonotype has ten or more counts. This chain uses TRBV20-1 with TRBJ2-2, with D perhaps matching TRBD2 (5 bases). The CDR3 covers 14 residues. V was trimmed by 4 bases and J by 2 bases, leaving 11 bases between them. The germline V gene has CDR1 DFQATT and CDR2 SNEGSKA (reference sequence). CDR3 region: CSAIEGTNTGELFF. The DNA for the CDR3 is TGCAGTGCTATTGAGGGAACCAACACCGGGGAGCTGTTTTTT.

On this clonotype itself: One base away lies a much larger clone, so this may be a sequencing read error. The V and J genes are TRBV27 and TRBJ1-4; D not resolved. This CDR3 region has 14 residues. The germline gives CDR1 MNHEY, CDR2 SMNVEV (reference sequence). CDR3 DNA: TGTGCCAGCAGTCCCCTTGGCCAAAATGAAAAACCGTTTTTT. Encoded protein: CASSPLGQNEKPFF.